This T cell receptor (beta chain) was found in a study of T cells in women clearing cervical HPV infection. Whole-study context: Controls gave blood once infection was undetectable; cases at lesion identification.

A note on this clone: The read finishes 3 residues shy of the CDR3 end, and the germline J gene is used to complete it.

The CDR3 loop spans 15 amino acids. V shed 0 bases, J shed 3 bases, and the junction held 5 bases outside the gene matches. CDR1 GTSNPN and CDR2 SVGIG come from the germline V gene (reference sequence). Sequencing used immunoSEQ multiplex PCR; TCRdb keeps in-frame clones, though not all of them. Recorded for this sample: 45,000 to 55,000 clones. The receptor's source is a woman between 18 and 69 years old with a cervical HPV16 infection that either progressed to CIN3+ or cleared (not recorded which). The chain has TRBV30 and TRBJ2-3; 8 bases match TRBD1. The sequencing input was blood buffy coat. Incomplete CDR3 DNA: TGTGCCTGGAGTGTAGGACAGGGTATAACAGATACG. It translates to CAWSVGQGITDT. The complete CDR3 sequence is CAWSVGQGITDTQYF.